Listed below are T cell receptor beta chains from one sample, sequenced in a study of blood T cell repertoires in COVID-19. Sequenced by immunoSEQ multiplex PCR; TCRdb stores in-frame clones only, minus some. The table lists under 300,000 clones, 86% of them singletons. Sequencing was performed on peripheral blood. These receptors were obtained from a woman in her twenties or thirties with COVID-19, enrolled during active disease. The conserved cysteine and the conserved F or W are not part of the CDR3 here. The order of the fields is CDR3 protein, V gene, J gene.

ASSRTSGGYQETQY,TRBV7-2,TRBJ2-5
ASRPSGVNEQF,TRBV12-3/TRBV12-4,TRBJ2-1
ASSESPGQGTGELF,TRBV6-1,TRBJ2-2
ASSDGGAPYNEQF,TRBV6-4,TRBJ2-1
ASSPTGINYGYT,TRBV5-6,TRBJ1-2
ASSSLGGSYEQY,TRBV2,TRBJ2-7
ASSPPQPSTQY,TRBV14,TRBJ2-5
ASSPGGGAGDTQY,TRBV7-2,TRBJ2-3
ASSRIYMNTEAF,TRBV5-1,TRBJ1-1
ASSLGQGANYGYT,TRBV28,TRBJ1-2
ASSYKGTSGASTKQHSSYNEQF,TRBV6-6,TRBJ2-1
ASSIEGLGYEQY,TRBV19,TRBJ2-7
ASSSQGDGYT,TRBV4-2,TRBJ1-2
ASSLGHGPTDTQY,TRBV5-4,TRBJ2-3
ASRPTGRNQPQH,TRBV10-2,TRBJ1-5
ASSLGGYNEQF,TRBV5-8,TRBJ2-1
ASSPGQLNSPLH,TRBV5-1,TRBJ1-6
AISEAPTRGYT,TRBV10-3,TRBJ1-2
ASSNPSGHYEQY,TRBV19,TRBJ2-7
ASSLGGSGYEQY,TRBV5-6,TRBJ2-7
ASSLSPRTVSYEQY,TRBV28,TRBJ2-7
ASSPVLSLRGKNIQY,TRBV7-2,TRBJ2-4
ASSRPGTGLYEQY,TRBV18,TRBJ2-7
ASSLERGPMREQF,TRBV7-6,TRBJ2-1
ATSRDVGGASNNEQF,TRBV15,TRBJ2-1
ASSGLGGPQPQH,TRBV6-7,TRBJ1-5
ASSLGRDIGLYEQY,TRBV5-1,TRBJ2-7
ASVWDTPLSEQY,TRBV12-5,TRBJ2-7
ASSQDLLVTIRNYGYT,TRBV3-1/TRBV3-2,TRBJ1-2
ASSQRADSGTTDTQY,TRBV4-1,TRBJ2-3
ASGTGVLNEQF,TRBV10-1,TRBJ2-1
ATSDGQGEAETQY,TRBV15,TRBJ2-5
ATSEPGGSNEQF,TRBV24-1,TRBJ2-1
ATSRVHSGGPTNEQF,TRBV15,TRBJ2-1
ASSAHGGRGEKLF,TRBV9,TRBJ1-4
ASSQRLIRDEQF,TRBV10-2,TRBJ2-1
ASSLLDSPYGYT,TRBV5-6,TRBJ1-2
ASSFSGTYEQY,TRBV7-6,TRBJ2-7
ASSSGTGGKYEQY,TRBV6-4,TRBJ2-7
ASSSPRVRETQY,TRBV28,TRBJ2-5
ASSQPQGTRVQQPQH,TRBV4-1,TRBJ1-5
ASSSLTGADGNTIY,TRBV5-4,TRBJ1-3
ASSWTGGSAEAF,TRBV5-4,TRBJ1-1
ASRMRQGAKQPQH,TRBV28,TRBJ1-5
ASSPSGGGYSNQPQH,TRBV18,TRBJ1-5
ASSSGVQRGGYT,TRBV18,TRBJ1-2
ASSQVQGYNEQF,TRBV4-1,TRBJ2-1
ASSWTGEGTEAF,TRBV6-5,TRBJ1-1